What follows is one TCR beta chain and its context. Measured with immunoSEQ multiplex PCR; TCRdb has only the in-frame clones, and not every one. The sample has hundreds of thousands of clones; roughly four fifths are singletons. The sample originates from a study of shared clonotypes between healthy human individuals. About 83 million PBMCs served as the genomic DNA source for unsorted samples. The CDR3 has 11 residues. Between the trimmed V and J ends, which lost 5 bases and 3 bases, there was a span of 3 bases. Germline CDR1 SGHTA, CDR2 FQGNSA. The sequencing sample was made of PBMCs. This chain links TRBV7-2 with TRBJ2-3, with D uncertain. The TCR sequence derives from a woman aged 40 to 50 in good health. Some clones in this sample may be carry-over from other donors' samples. The CDR3 DNA follows: TGTGCCAGCAGCCCGACAGATACGCAGTATTTT. This gives the protein CASSPTDTQYF.